This T cell receptor (beta chain) was documented in a study of T cell changes during pregnancy in multiple sclerosis. The V end was cut by 0 bases, the J end by 4 bases, with 16 bases between. This CDR3 is 17 amino acids long. Germline V CDR1 and CDR2: KGHSH, LQKENI. Clones were sequenced by immunoSEQ multiplex PCR, and TCRdb holds only the in-frame ones, with some missing. Of some 46,000 clones listed, over 80% were seen once; the top ten hold 1.3%. The chain combines TRBV18 with TRBJ1-5, with D maybe TRBD1 (5 bases). The sequenced sample consisted of peripheral blood. The origin of this receptor is a female donor with multiple sclerosis, enrolled in a pregnancy study. This chain's CDR3 is CASSPPLEGAINQPQHF. The CDR3 nucleotides are TGTGCCAGCTCACCACCGTTGGAAGGGGCAATTAATCAGCCCCAGCATTTT.